A single sample gave rise to the 6 T cell receptor beta chains below, sequenced in a study of T cells expressing NK-cell markers. TCRdb reprocessed the 5' RACE reads, keeping one entry per CDR3 protein, no DNA. Recorded for this sample: some 280,000 distinct CDR3 sequences. Input material: blood T cells: a sorted CD56 or NKG2C T cell subset, CD4+ or CD8+ T cells, or bulk PBMC T cells (not recorded which). These receptor sequences come from a man younger than 30 in good health.

The chain carries TRBV6-5 and TRBJ2-7; TCRdb outputs TRBD1, but without DNA this stays unchecked. CDR3 size: 14 residues. CDR1 and CDR2 (germline): MNHEY, SVGAGI. CDR3 residues: CASSYNSGAYEQYF.

This chain connects TRBV18 to TRBJ1-2; the D call of TRBD1 rests on TCRdb alone, since no DNA is present to check it. Germline V gene sequence: CDR1 KGHSH, CDR2 LQKENI. The CDR3 spans 13 residues. The CDR3 here is CASSPQGADGYTF.

CDR3 protein: CASSLFSAFGTSGDYNEQFF. V gene TRBV11-1 combines with J gene TRBJ2-1; the TCRdb call, TRBD2, lacks DNA for checking. This CDR3 spans 20 amino acids. Germline V gene data show CDR1 as SGHAT and CDR2 as FQDESV (reference sequence).

This chain connects TRBV12-3 or TRBV12-4 to TRBJ1-4; TCRdb's D gene call, TRBD1, goes unchecked for lack of DNA. This CDR3 spans 17 amino acids. The CDR3 region is CASSYGQGARGAEKLFF.

The V gene is TRBV20-1, the J gene TRBJ2-7; TCRdb's D call, TRBD2, is unchecked because there is no DNA. The CDR3 is made up of 15 amino acids. Germline assignment: CDR1 DFQATT and CDR2 SNEGSKA (reference sequence). This CDR3 is CSASPIAGEFYEQYF.

The gene calls are TRBV5-4 and TRBJ2-3; no DNA is available, so the TRBD1 call from TCRdb remains unchecked. Germline V gene data show CDR1 as SGHNT and CDR2 as YYREEE (reference sequence). The CDR3 runs 14 residues. CDR3 sequence reads: CASSPDMFTDTQYF. The whole variable domain, remainder taken from reference TRBV5-4 and TRBJ2-3, is ETGVTQSPTHLIKTRGQQVTLRCSSQSGHNTVSWYQQALGQGPQFIFQYYREEENGRGNFPPRFSGLQFPNYSSELNVNALELDDSALYLCASSPDMFTDTQYFGPGTRLTVL.